The rows below give T cell receptor beta chains drawn from one sample of a study of cytomegalovirus exposure and HLA in healthy donors. This table comes from immunoSEQ multiplex PCR, and its TCRdb copy is limited to in-frame clones, with some not included. The data contain around 140,000 clones, 82% of them singletons. Input material: PBMCs. These TCRs come from a woman aged 45-59 years in good health and CMV-seropositive. The CDR3 runs from the conserved cysteine through the conserved F or W. The order of the fields is clone size, J gene, D gene, V gene, CDR3 DNA, CDR3 protein. The D gene is left open where the match is weak. Expanded clones are given a class, and other clones once, few, many or no size at all.

NA	TRBJ1-1	NA	TRBV28	TGTGCCAGCAGTTTTTCTTGGCTGAACACTGAAGCTTTCTTT	CASSFSWLNTEAFF
few	TRBJ2-1	NA	TRBV10-1	TGCGCCAGCAGTGAGTCGGTGGGAGTCAATCGCTACAATGAGCAGTTCTTC	CASSESVGVNRYNEQFF
NA	TRBJ2-5	TRBD1	TRBV11-1	TGTGCCAGCAGCTGGACCTCAGGGGGCGGGGAGACCCAGTACTTC	CASSWTSGGGETQYF
few	TRBJ1-2	NA	TRBV4-1	TGCGCCAGCAGCCAAGACGGGATTCCAGAGAACTATGGCTACACCTTC	CASSQDGIPENYGYTF
few	TRBJ2-1	TRBD2	TRBV2	TGTGCCAGCGGTTGGACTAGCGGGTCCAACAATGAGCAGTTCTTC	CASGWTSGSNNEQFF
NA	TRBJ2-5	NA	TRBV5-1	TGCGCCAGCAAGCGCCCGGCGGAAGAGACCCAGTACTTC	CASKRPAEETQYF
NA	TRBJ2-2	NA	TRBV6-5	TGTGCCAGCAGTTACGGGGCTAACACCGGGGAGCTGTTTTTT	CASSYGANTGELFF
NA	TRBJ1-3	TRBD1	TRBV6-5	TGTGCCAGCAGGTCTTCACAGGGGGACACCATATATTTT	CASRSSQGDTIYF
NA	TRBJ2-7	NA	TRBV13	TGTGCCAGCAGCCCTACCGACAGCTACTACGAGCAGTACTTC	CASSPTDSYYEQYF
NA	TRBJ2-3	TRBD2	TRBV9	TGTGCCAGCAGCCCCACGACTAGCGCACGCACAGATACGCAGTATTTT	CASSPTTSARTDTQYF
NA	TRBJ2-1	NA	TRBV28	TGTGCCAGCCGAACCGGGGGGCAGGGCGATGAGCAGTTCTTC	CASRTGGQGDEQFF
NA	TRBJ1-2	NA	TRBV19	TGTGCCAGTAGCCAATGGGGGCCCTATGGCTACACCTTC	CASSQWGPYGYTF
once	TRBJ2-7	NA	TRBV7-9	TGTGCCAGCAGCTTAGATTCCGCGGGGGAGCAGTACTTC	CASSLDSAGEQYF
NA	TRBJ2-3	TRBD2	TRBV19	TGTGCCAGTACCCCCCGCGGGGGGACTCAAGATACGCAGTATTTT	CASTPRGGTQDTQYF
NA	TRBJ1-2	NA	TRBV27	TGTGCCAGCAGTTTTACTTTTTGGTCAGGGGATAACTATGGCTACACCTTC	CASSFTFWSGDNYGYTF
few	TRBJ2-1	TRBD2	TRBV25-1	TGTGCCAGCTCCCGTAATCCCGGGACTAGAGCCTACAATGAGCAGTTCTTC	CASSRNPGTRAYNEQFF
NA	TRBJ2-7	NA	TRBV7-8	TGTGCCAGCAGCAGACTCAGGGACGAGCAGTACTTC	CASSRLRDEQYF
NA	TRBJ2-5	NA	TRBV7-3	TGTGCCAGCAGCGAGAGCCGGCAAGAGACCCAGTACTTC	CASSESRQETQYF
NA	TRBJ1-1	NA	TRBV19	TGTGCCAGTAGTATTGCGGGAATCACTGAAGTTTTCTTT	CASSIAGITEVFF
NA	TRBJ1-4	NA	TRBV6-1	TGTGCCAGCAGTGAAGCACGGTACCCACGTAATGAAAAACTGTTTTTT	CASSEARYPRNEKLFF
NA	TRBJ2-7	NA	TRBV27	TGTGCCAGCAAGCGGTACGAGCAGTACTTC	CASKRYEQYF
NA	TRBJ2-4	TRBD2	TRBV4-1	TGCGCCAGCAGCCAAGATCCCCGGGGACTAGCGGGGGGAATAAAAAACATTCAGTACTTC	CASSQDPRGLAGGIKNIQYF
NA	TRBJ2-1	TRBD2	TRBV5-4	TGTGCCAGCAGCTTCGGGAGCGGGGATGGGGATGAGCAGTTCTTC	CASSFGSGDGDEQFF
NA	TRBJ1-6	NA	TRBV12-5	TGTGCTAGTGGTTTATGGGGGGTCAATTCACCCCTCCACTTT	CASGLWGVNSPLHF
NA	TRBJ1-5	NA	TRBV6-5	TGTGCCAGCAGTTCCCTAACAGGGTCCAATCAGCCCCAGCATTTT	CASSSLTGSNQPQHF
NA	TRBJ1-1	TRBD1	TRBV9	TGTGCCAGCAGCGTACATGACAGGGGTCTAGACATGAACACTGAAGCTTTCTTT	CASSVHDRGLDMNTEAFF
NA	TRBJ2-1	NA	TRBV7-9	TGTGCCAGCGACTCCGATGAGCAGTTCTTC	CASDSDEQFF
NA	TRBJ1-1	NA	TRBV7-8	TGTGCCAGCAGCTTAGAGACAGCTACGAACACTGAAGCTTTCTTT	CASSLETATNTEAFF
NA	TRBJ2-1	TRBD2	TRBV29-1	TGCAGCGTTGAAGAATGGACTAGCGGGGGGCAGTTCTTC	CSVEEWTSGGQFF
few	TRBJ1-5	NA	TRBV5-1	TGCGCCAGCAGCTTGATTGGGGGGGATCAGCCCCAGCATTTT	CASSLIGGDQPQHF
NA	TRBJ2-1	TRBD2	TRBV6-5	TGTGCCAGCAGTTACTCGAGGACTAGCGACAATGAGCAGTTCTTC	CASSYSRTSDNEQFF
NA	TRBJ2-7	TRBD1	TRBV28	TGTGCCAGCACCCCGGGGCGGGCAGGGGGCTCGCACGAGCAGTACTTC	CASTPGRAGGSHEQYF
few	TRBJ2-7	NA	TRBV19	TGTGCCAGTAGTATTACCCCTACGACAGGTCGTGAGCAGTACTTC	CASSITPTTGREQYF
NA	TRBJ2-7	TRBD1	TRBV6-1	TGTGCCAGCTCCAGGGACAGACCCTACGAGCAGTACTTC	CASSRDRPYEQYF
NA	TRBJ2-1	TRBD1	TRBV6-5	TGTGCCAGCAGTAGGGACAGGGGTTATGAGCAGTTCTTC	CASSRDRGYEQFF
NA	TRBJ2-2	TRBD1	TRBV28	TGTGCCGCCGGGGACAGGGCGAACACCGGGGAGCTGTTTTTT	CAAGDRANTGELFF
NA	TRBJ2-3	NA	TRBV5-1	TGCGCCAGCAGCGTACAGGGTTCTGGCGCAGATACGCAGTATTTT	CASSVQGSGADTQYF
NA	TRBJ2-7	TRBD2	TRBV27	TGTGCCAGCAGTTTATTTGGGACTAGGTTCTACGAGCAGTACTTC	CASSLFGTRFYEQYF
NA	TRBJ1-6	TRBD1	TRBV7-9	TGTGCCAGCAGCTCCGGGACAGGGGGCAATTCACCCCTCCACTTT	CASSSGTGGNSPLHF
once	TRBJ2-1	TRBD1	TRBV5-1	TGCGCCAGCAGCTTGGCCAGGGGGCCGGCGGTGGGTCTCCACAATGAGCAGTTCTTC	CASSLARGPAVGLHNEQFF
once	TRBJ2-1	NA	TRBV5-1	TGCGCCAGCAGCCTGACAGAGGCCTACAATGAGCAGTTCTTC	CASSLTEAYNEQFF
NA	TRBJ2-5	TRBD2	TRBV5-1	TGCGCCAGCAGCGTGACTAGCCATGGGGAGACCCAGTACTTC	CASSVTSHGETQYF
few	TRBJ2-2	TRBD2	TRBV4-1	TGCGCCAGCAGCCAGACGGGACTAGGGGAGCTGTTTTTT	CASSQTGLGELFF
NA	TRBJ1-5	TRBD1	TRBV6-1	TGTGCCAGCAGTGTCCCCCGGGACAGGGTGTATAGCAATCAGCCCCAGCATTTT	CASSVPRDRVYSNQPQHF
few	TRBJ2-7	TRBD2	TRBV2	TGTGCCAGCAGTGAACAGCGGGGCGACTACGAGCAGTACTTC	CASSEQRGDYEQYF
few	TRBJ1-6	NA	TRBV7-9	TGTGCCAGCAGCCAGCAGGGAGGTTCACCCCTCCACTTT	CASSQQGGSPLHF
NA	TRBJ2-6	TRBD1	TRBV28	TGTGCCAGCAGTCGTCCGGGACAGGGGACCGGGGCCAACGTCCTGACTTTC	CASSRPGQGTGANVLTF
NA	TRBJ2-3	NA	TRBV5-1	TGCGCCAGCAGCTTGGCGTACGCGGATACGCAGTATTTT	CASSLAYADTQYF
NA	TRBJ2-5	NA	TRBV27	TGTGCCAGCAGTCCCGGTACGGTCGGGGAGACCCAGTACTTC	CASSPGTVGETQYF
NA	TRBJ2-7	TRBD2	TRBV5-6	TGTGCCAGCAGCCTAGGACTAGCGGGGGACTACGAGCAGTACTTC	CASSLGLAGDYEQYF